A few counts support the clone carrying this TCR beta chain. The CDR3 sequence is 13 residues long. Germline CDR1 reads GTSNPN; CDR2 reads SVGIG (reference sequence). V was pared by 5 bases and J by 7 bases, with 8 bases of the junction left unmatched. The sample is drawn from a study of blood T cell repertoires in COVID-19. Background on the study: Researchers got acute and convalescent COVID-19 samples from the United States, Italy and Spain. PBMCs, B-cell-depleted T cells, or T cells were the source of the cDNA or gDNA that made up the material.

Original analysis: Amplification with reference gene primers provided the estimates of nucleated cell counts. TCRdb's copy holds only in-frame clones and misses some; the assay was immunoSEQ multiplex PCR. V and J calls and clone size follow that table, whereas D and trimming were derived from the DNA. The repertoire holds some 180,000 clones, with roughly 80% as singletons. The sample consisted of peripheral blood. The sequence was collected from a man aged 45-65 years who had recovered from COVID-19. The rearrangement uses TRBV30 and TRBJ1-5; 7 nucleotides align to TRBD1. The CDR3 DNA is TGTGCCTGGGCATCAGGGGGGAGCCAGCCCCAGCATTTT. Protein: CAWASGGSQPQHF.